This TCR beta chain was retrieved from a study of blood T cell repertoires in COVID-19. Across the whole study: Acute-phase and convalescent COVID-19 samples originated in the United States, Italy and Spain. T cells, B-cell-depleted T cells, or PBMCs supplied cDNA or gDNA.

In the authors' workflow: Reference gene primer amplification yielded estimated nucleated cell counts. TCRdb keeps only in-frame clones here, not all; method: immunoSEQ multiplex PCR. Clone size and V and J calls were adopted from that table, with D and trimming inferred from the DNA. Of 200,000 to 300,000 clones listed, approximately 80% are singletons. There are a few counts of this clone. Germline values: CDR1 MDHEN, CDR2 SYDVKM. The CDR3 contains 15 residues. V dropped 5 bases and J dropped 2 bases, with 15 bases sitting between them. This TCR was recovered from a man older than 75 with acute or convalescent COVID-19. Sequencing was done on a sample of peripheral blood. This chain joins TRBV28 and TRBJ2-5, with D possibly matching TRBD2 (6 bases). The CDR3 reads CASSRTPGGQETQYF. The CDR3 DNA reads as TGTGCCAGCAGTAGGACCCCTGGGGGGCAAGAGACCCAGTACTTC.